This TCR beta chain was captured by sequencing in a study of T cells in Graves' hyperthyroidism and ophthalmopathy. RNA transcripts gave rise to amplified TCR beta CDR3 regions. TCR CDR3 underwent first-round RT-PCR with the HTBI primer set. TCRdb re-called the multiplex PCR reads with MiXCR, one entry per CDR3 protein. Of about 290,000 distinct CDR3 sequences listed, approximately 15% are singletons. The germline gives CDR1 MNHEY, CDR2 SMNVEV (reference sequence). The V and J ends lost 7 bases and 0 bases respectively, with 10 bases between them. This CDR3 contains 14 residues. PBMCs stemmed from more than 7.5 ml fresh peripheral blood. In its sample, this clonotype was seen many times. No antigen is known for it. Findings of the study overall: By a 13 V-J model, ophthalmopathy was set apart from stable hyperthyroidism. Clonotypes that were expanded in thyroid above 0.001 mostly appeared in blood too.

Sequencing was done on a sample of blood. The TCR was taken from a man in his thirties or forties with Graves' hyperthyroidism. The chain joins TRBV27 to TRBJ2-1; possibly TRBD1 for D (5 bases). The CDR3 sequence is CASTQGISYNEQFF. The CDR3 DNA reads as TGTGCCAGCACTCAGGGTATCTCCTACAATGAGCAGTTCTTC.